The T cell receptor (beta chain) under discussion was sequenced for a study of cytomegalovirus exposure and HLA in healthy donors. Overall study context: Of the donors genotyped, several hundred in all, about 76% fell in the Caucasian-associated ancestry cluster.

Researchers ran the PCR with 60 Vbeta and 13 Jbeta primers. This table comes from immunoSEQ multiplex PCR, and its TCRdb copy is limited to in-frame clones, with some not included. There are about 53,000 clones in the sample, with approximately 13% held by the top ten. In germline, CDR1 is SGDLS, CDR2 YYNGEE. Trimming left V 4 bases short and J 2 bases short, with 12 bases between. The length of the CDR3 is 14 residues. This receptor was identified in a man aged 18-30 years in good health and CMV-seropositive. Sequencing was carried out using PBMCs. The V gene is TRBV9, the J gene TRBJ1-2; D may be TRBD1 (5 bases). In nucleotides, the CDR3 is TGTGCCAGCAGCTCCACGGGGGGGAACTATGGCTACACCTTC. It is translated as CASSSTGGNYGYTF.